A single sample gave rise to the 21 T cell receptor beta chains below, sequenced in a study of T cells in Graves' hyperthyroidism and ophthalmopathy. Amplification of TCR beta CDR3 regions used RNA as the template. Carried out on the TCR CDR3, a first-round RT-PCR used the HTBI primer set. MiXCR, applied by TCRdb to the multiplex PCR reads, yields one record per CDR3 protein. The profile shows some 760,000 distinct CDR3 sequences, roughly 15% of them singletons. The sample was blood. The receptors stem from a woman younger than 35 with Graves' hyperthyroidism.

This chain uses TRBV20-1 with TRBJ1-5; unclear D gene. CDR3 size: 12 residues. V lost 6 bases to trimming and J lost 3 bases, with 9 bases between them. Germline CDR1 reads DFQATT; CDR2 reads SNEGSKA (reference sequence). The CDR3 bases are TGCAGTGCACTCGTAAACAATCAGCCCCAGCATTTT. Amino acids: CSALVNNQPQHF.

The rearrangement joins TRBV3-1 to TRBJ2-1; the D gene could be TRBD1 or TRBD2 (6 bases each). Trimming cost V 0 bases and J 4 bases, with 19 bases left between them. CDR3 length: 18 residues. Germline-derived CDR1 and CDR2 are LGHDT and YNNKEL (reference sequence). CDR3 nucleotide sequence: TGTGCCAGCAGCCAAGAAAAGCCGGGGTGGGGGGCGTACAATGAGCAGTTCTTC. Protein sequence: CASSQEKPGWGAYNEQFF.

This clonotype has ten or more counts. The rearrangement joins TRBV6-5 to TRBJ1-1, with TRBD1 matching over 9 bases. The V gene end was trimmed by 0 bases and the J gene end by 5 bases; junction bases not matched to a gene: 7. Looked up from germline, CDR1 is MNHEY and CDR2 is SVGAGI. This CDR3 comprises 16 residues. The CDR3 nucleotides are TGTGCCAGCAGTTACTCGGGACAGGGTTTCTGGACTGAAGCTTTCTTT. It encodes CASSYSGQGFWTEAFF.

This clonotype came up many times. This chain links TRBV7-9 with TRBJ2-3; TRBD1 is a possible D gene (5 bases). Germline CDR1 is SEHNR and CDR2 is FQNEAQ (reference sequence). This CDR3 spans 16 amino acids. V lost 5 bases to trimming and J lost 1 base, with 16 bases between them. The CDR3 coding sequence is TGTGCCAGCAGCCCGGAGACAGTTGTGGGCACAGATACGCAGTATTTT. Its translation is CASSPETVVGTDTQYF.

This clonotype was detected ten times or more. V usage is TRBV6-1 and J usage is TRBJ2-7, with 8 nucleotides matching TRBD2. Germline V gene lookup returns CDR1 MNHNS and CDR2 SASEGT. The CDR3 has 13 residues. J lost 6 bases, V lost 9 bases, and 10 bases had no gene match. CDR3 sequence (DNA): TGTGCCAGTACCGTAGCGGGACTGGGCGAGCAGTACTTC. Protein product: CASTVAGLGEQYF.

This clonotype was observed at least ten times. The chain is built from TRBV6-5 and TRBJ2-7; 12 bases fit TRBD2. Germline CDR1 MNHEY, CDR2 SVGAGI. After removal of 2 bases from V and 3 bases from J, the junction contained 14 bases not matched to a gene. The CDR3 is made up of 19 amino acids. The CDR3 DNA reads TGTGCCAGCAGTTACCCGCCCCCCGGACTAGCGGGACGTAGCTACGAGCAGTACTTC. It specifies CASSYPPPGLAGRSYEQYF.

This clonotype was observed a handful of times. V and J are TRBV29-1 and TRBJ2-7; TRBD1 matches 7 bases. This CDR3 has 13 residues. In germline, CDR1 is SQVTM, CDR2 ANQGSEA. V shed 5 bases and J 4 bases; nucleotides not matched to a gene: 8. CDR3 sequence (DNA): TGCAGCGTTCAGTCCCGGGACAGTTACGAGCAGTACTTC. It encodes CSVQSRDSYEQYF.

The sample holds a few counts of this clonotype. The rearrangement links TRBV29-1 to TRBJ2-2; possibly TRBD2 for D (7 bases). This CDR3 comprises 15 residues. V was trimmed by 3 bases and J by 5 bases, leaving 16 bases between them. Germline V gene data show CDR1 as SQVTM and CDR2 as ANQGSEA. For the CDR3, the DNA is TGCAGCGTTGATGACGAGGGGGAGGGGACCGGGGAGCTGTTTTTT. Its protein is CSVDDEGEGTGELFF.

This clonotype was found many times. This sequence joins TRBV3-1 and TRBJ2-7, with a possible D match to TRBD1 (6 bases). Germline loops: CDR1 LGHDT, CDR2 YNNKEL (reference sequence). This CDR3 contains 11 residues. Trimming pared 1 base from V and 13 bases from J, leaving 11 bases between. The CDR3 nucleotides read TGTGCCAGCAGCCAAGGGGACATGGACTACTTC. Its translation is CASSQGDMDYF.

Comment on this clonotype: This may arise from a read error, as a much more abundant clone is one base away. The gene calls are TRBV6-9 and TRBJ2-1; weak D call: TRBD2 (6 bases). Germline CDR1 reads MNHGY; CDR2 reads SVAAGI. V gave up 3 bases and J gave up 10 bases, with 19 bases separating them. This CDR3 comprises 15 residues. The CDR3 bases are TGTGCCAGCAGTTACGTCGGGAGCGGCAGTTACGAGCAGTTCTTC. It codes for CASSYVGSGSYEQFF.

This clonotype was counted only a few times. The chain joins TRBV19 to TRBJ2-1, with D possibly TRBD2 on 6 matching bases. Trimming left V 6 bases short and J 0 bases short, with 15 bases between. Per the germline V gene, CDR1 is LNHDA and CDR2 is SQIVND (reference sequence). The CDR3 contains 16 residues. CDR3 in amino acids: CASREGSLSSYNEQFF. As DNA, the CDR3 is TGTGCCAGTAGGGAGGGATCCTTGAGCTCCTACAATGAGCAGTTCTTC.

This chain joins TRBV4-1 and TRBJ2-3; perhaps TRBD2 as D (7 bases). Trimming left V 4 bases short and J 2 bases short, with 16 bases between. Germline CDR1 reads MGHRA; CDR2 reads YSYEKL. The CDR3 extends over 16 amino acids. The CDR3 sequence: CASSRPGGRITDTQYF. The CDR3 bases are TGCGCCAGCAGCCGCCCCGGGGGGCGGATCACAGATACGCAGTATTTT.

As to this clonotype: A much larger clonotype is one base distant, so this may be a read error. The V call is TRBV3-1, the J call TRBJ2-7, with D perhaps matching TRBD1 (6 bases). The last part of the DNA fits TRBJ2-1 better; the J call may be wrong. CDR1 is LGHDT, CDR2 YNNKEL, per germline (reference sequence). This CDR3 is 14 amino acids long. CDR3 nucleotides: TGTGCCAGCAGCAAAGACAGGTCTCACTACGAGCAGTTCTTC. This encodes CASSKDRSHYEQFF.

The V call is TRBV28, the J call TRBJ1-2; D remains ambiguous. The CDR3 has 12 residues. V lost 1 base and J 8 bases, leaving 8 bases between the germline ends. Germline CDR1 and CDR2: MDHEN and SYDVKM. The CDR3 protein is CASSLLSGGYTF. In DNA form, the CDR3 reads TGTGCCAGCAGTTTATTATCTGGCGGCTACACCTTC.

This clonotype was recorded many times. The rearrangement uses TRBV7-9 and TRBJ2-3; a possible D gene is TRBD1 (5 bases). There are 15 residues in the CDR3. The germline gives CDR1 SEHNR, CDR2 FQNEAQ (reference sequence). V shed 3 bases and J shed 2 bases, with 12 bases lying between them. CDR3 amino acids: CASSFGAQFTDTQYF. CDR3 DNA sequence: TGTGCCAGCAGCTTTGGGGCCCAGTTCACAGATACGCAGTATTTT.

This clonotype was detected a few times. This chain uses TRBV29-1 with TRBJ1-1; unclear D gene. The CDR3 covers 13 residues. V lost 3 bases and J lost 0, with 8 bases in between. CDR1 and CDR2 (germline): SQVTM, ANQGSEA. The CDR3 DNA reads TGCAGCGTTGAGGGCAGGCTGAACACTGAAGCTTTCTTT. This encodes CSVEGRLNTEAFF.

This clonotype has a count of ten or more. The J gene is TRBJ2-1, the V gene TRBV27; possibly TRBD2 for D (6 bases). The CDR3 length is 16 residues. V lost 6 bases to trimming and J lost 8 bases, with 23 bases between them. Germline values: CDR1 MNHEY, CDR2 SMNVEV (reference sequence). This CDR3 reads CASSNPRGNSGDEQFF. The DNA of the CDR3 is TGTGCCAGCAGCAACCCTCGCGGGAATAGTGGCGATGAGCAGTTCTTC.

In this sample, this clonotype turned up many times. The V gene is TRBV6-5, the J gene TRBJ1-1; the D gene is possibly TRBD1 (6 bases). The CDR3 extends over 18 amino acids. Germline assignment: CDR1 MNHEY and CDR2 SVGAGI. Trimming removed 0 bases at V and 2 bases at J, with 19 bases between. The CDR3 here is CASSYSAWTVGTNTEAFF. The CDR3, as DNA: TGTGCCAGCAGTTACTCGGCCTGGACAGTCGGGACCAACACTGAAGCTTTCTTT.

The genes are TRBV6-2 or TRBV6-3 and TRBJ2-3, with TRBD2 matching 11 bases. The CDR3 spans 19 residues. V trimming: 0 bases; J trimming: 2 bases; junction bases outside the gene matches: 10. The germline V gene has CDR1 MNHEY and CDR2 SVGEGT. CDR3 nucleotides: TGTGCCAGCAGTTACTCGACTCTCCGACTAGCGGGATCCACAGATACGCAGTATTTT. Its protein is CASSYSTLRLAGSTDTQYF.

The J gene is TRBJ2-7, the V gene TRBV4-1, with 8 nucleotides matching TRBD1. The V gene end was trimmed by 0 bases and the J gene end by 7 bases; junction bases not matched to a gene: 8. The length of the CDR3 is 15 residues. Germline loops: CDR1 MGHRA, CDR2 YSYEKL. The CDR3: CASSQDGQGAREQYF. In DNA form, the CDR3 reads TGCGCCAGCAGCCAAGACGGGCAGGGGGCGAGAGAGCAGTACTTC.

The V gene is TRBV6-4, the J gene TRBJ2-2; unclear D gene. Germline values: CDR1 MRHNA, CDR2 SNTAGT. The CDR3 loop spans 13 amino acids. V lost 0 bases and J lost 7, with 6 bases in between. This CDR3 is CASSDSNVGELFF. The CDR3 nucleotides are TGTGCCAGCAGTGACTCGAACGTCGGGGAGCTGTTTTTT.